This record concerns one TCR beta chain sequence. Generated by immunoSEQ multiplex PCR, the TCRdb table keeps only in-frame clones and is missing some. Among 200,000 to 250,000 clones listed, 81% were seen once. These data belong to a study of blood T cell repertoires in COVID-19. About the research overall: PBMCs, B-cell-depleted T cells, or T cells were the source of the cDNA or gDNA that made up the material.

In germline, CDR1 is LNHDA, CDR2 SQIVND (reference sequence). The CDR3 loop spans 15 amino acids. V shed 9 bases and J 7 bases; nucleotides not matched to a gene: 15. The sequence was obtained from a woman aged 50 to 60 with acute COVID-19. The V call is TRBV19, the J call TRBJ1-5, with 7 bases lining up with TRBD1. The sequencing input was PBMCs or T cells enriched from blood (not recorded which). CDR3 loop: CARQARLGGGQPQHF. The CDR3 bases are TGTGCCAGGCAGGCCCGACTAGGGGGCGGACAGCCCCAGCATTTT. The full variable domain, completed using reference TRBV19 and TRBJ1-5, is DGGITQSPKYLFRKEGQNVTLSCEQNLNHDAMYWYRQDPGQGLRLIYYSQIVNDFQKGDIAEGYSVSREKKESFPLTVTSAQKNPTAFYLCARQARLGGGQPQHFGDGTRLSIL.